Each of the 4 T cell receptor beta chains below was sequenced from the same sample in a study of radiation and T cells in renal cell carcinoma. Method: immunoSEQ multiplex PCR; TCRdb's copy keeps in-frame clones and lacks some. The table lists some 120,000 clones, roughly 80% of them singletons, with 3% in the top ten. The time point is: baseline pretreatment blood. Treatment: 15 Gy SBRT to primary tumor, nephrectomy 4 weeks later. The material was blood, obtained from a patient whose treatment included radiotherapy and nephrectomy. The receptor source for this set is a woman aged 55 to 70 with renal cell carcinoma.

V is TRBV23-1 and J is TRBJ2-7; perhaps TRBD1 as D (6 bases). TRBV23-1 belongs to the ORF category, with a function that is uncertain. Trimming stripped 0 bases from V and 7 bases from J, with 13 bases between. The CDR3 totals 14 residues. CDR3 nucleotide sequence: TGCGCCAGCAGTCAATCGAAGGGACACGGGGAGCAGTACTTC. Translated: CASSQSKGHGEQYF.

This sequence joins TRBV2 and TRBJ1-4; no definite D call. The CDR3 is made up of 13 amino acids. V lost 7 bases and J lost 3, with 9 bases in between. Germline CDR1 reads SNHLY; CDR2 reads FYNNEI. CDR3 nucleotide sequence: TGTGCCAGCAAGGCGGCTCCTAATGAAAAACTGTTTTTT. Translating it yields CASKAAPNEKLFF.

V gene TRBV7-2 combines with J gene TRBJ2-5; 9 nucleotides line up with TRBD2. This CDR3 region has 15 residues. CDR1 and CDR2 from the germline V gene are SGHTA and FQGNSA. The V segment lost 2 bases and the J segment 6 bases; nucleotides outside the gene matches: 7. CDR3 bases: TGTGCCAGCAGCTTAAGCGGGAGGCTTGAGAAGACCCAGTACTTC. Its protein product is CASSLSGRLEKTQYF.

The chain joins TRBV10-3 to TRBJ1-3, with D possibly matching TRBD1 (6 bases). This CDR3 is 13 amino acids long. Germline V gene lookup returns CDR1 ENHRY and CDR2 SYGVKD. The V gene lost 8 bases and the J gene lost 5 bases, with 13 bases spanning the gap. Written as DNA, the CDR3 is TGTGCCATCGTCCCAGACAGGAGAAACACCATATATTTT. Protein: CAIVPDRRNTIYF.